This TCR beta chain emerged from a study of graft-versus-host responses after intestinal transplantation. On this clone: Its antigen is unknown.

The ends lost 2 bases at V and 0 bases at J; junction bases unmatched: 6. CDR1 is KGHSH, CDR2 LQKENI, per germline. The CDR3 totals 16 residues. TCRdb's table, derived via immunoSEQ multiplex PCR, lists solely in-frame clones and lacks some. The sample has about 36,000 clones, approximately 94% seen once; the top ten hold roughly 0.22%. This chain uses TRBV18 with TRBJ1-2; 7 bases agree with TRBD1. This TCR was sampled from a human donor who was the organ donor for an intestinal transplant. The source material was unstimulated CD4+ T cells sorted from spleen or lymph node cells, sampled before transplant. CDR3 region: CASSPITGASNYGYTF. CDR3 in DNA: TGTGCCAGCTCACCAATAACAGGGGCCTCTAACTATGGCTACACCTTC.